These 6 T cell receptor beta chains came from one sample sequenced in a study of T cells in Graves' hyperthyroidism and ophthalmopathy. Researchers took RNA transcripts and amplified the TCR beta CDR3 regions from them. The HTBI primer set served for first-round RT-PCR of the TCR CDR3. MiXCR, applied by TCRdb to the multiplex PCR reads, yields one record per CDR3 protein. The table records around 350,000 distinct CDR3 sequences, 15% to 18% of them present only once. Sequencing was carried out using blood. The receptors here all came from a young woman with Graves' hyperthyroidism that later progressed to Graves' ophthalmopathy.

This clonotype has ten or more counts. V and J are TRBV28 and TRBJ2-7; the D is unclear. Germline values: CDR1 MDHEN, CDR2 SYDVKM. V lost 0 bases to trimming and J lost 6 bases, with 6 bases between them. The CDR3 runs 12 residues. In nucleotides, the CDR3 is TGTGCCAGCAGTTTATGGTTCCCCGAGCAGTACTTC. Residues: CASSLWFPEQYF.

This clonotype appeared a few times. The chain is built from TRBV5-5 and TRBJ2-5; no reliable D call. CDR3 length: 14 residues. Germline CDR1 and CDR2: SGHKS and YYEKEE (reference sequence). The germline V and J ends were trimmed by 0 bases and 2 bases, with 8 bases remaining between them. The CDR3 nucleotides are TGTGCCAGCAGCTTGGCCTATCCTCAAGAGACCCAGTACTTC. Its protein is CASSLAYPQETQYF.

Many counts were recorded for this clonotype. The chain couples TRBV20-1 to TRBJ2-7; 11 positions match TRBD1. The germline V gene has CDR1 DFQATT and CDR2 SNEGSKA (reference sequence). The CDR3 loop spans 13 amino acids. The V and J ends lost 6 bases and 1 base, in that order; junction bases with no gene match: 2. CDR3 nucleotide sequence: TGCAGTGCGGGACAGGGGGTTTCCTACGAGCAGTACTTC. Amino acid sequence: CSAGQGVSYEQYF.

The chain carries TRBV27 and TRBJ2-2; D is perhaps TRBD2 (5 bases). The V end was cut by 3 bases, the J end by 1 base, with 9 bases between. The V gene's germline CDR1 is MNHEY and CDR2 SMNVEV (reference sequence). The CDR3 length is 15 residues. The CDR3 is CASSFAGRNTGELFF. The CDR3 DNA is TGTGCCAGCAGTTTCGCGGGCCGGAACACCGGGGAGCTGTTTTTT.

In its sample, this clonotype was seen many times. The chain is built from TRBV6-2 or TRBV6-3 and TRBJ2-7; 8 bases line up with TRBD1. The length of the CDR3 is 17 residues. The germline CDR1 and CDR2 sequences are MNHEY and SVGEGT. With 6 bases clipped from V and 6 bases from J, the junction kept 19 bases outside the gene matches. The CDR3 nucleotides read TGTGCCAGCAGGGTTACAGGGGGAAACGGCAATGCGGGCGAGCAGTACTTC. Translated: CASRVTGGNGNAGEQYF.

Notes on this clonotype: A much more abundant neighbour one base away suggests this may be a read error. V usage is TRBV28 and J usage is TRBJ2-2; perhaps TRBD2 as D (6 bases). The germline gives CDR1 MDHEN, CDR2 SYDVKM. The CDR3 length is 13 residues. The CDR3 is CASVFEGSGGLFF. CDR3 nucleotide sequence: TGTGCCAGTGTTTTCGAGGGGTCCGGGGGGCTGTTTTTT.